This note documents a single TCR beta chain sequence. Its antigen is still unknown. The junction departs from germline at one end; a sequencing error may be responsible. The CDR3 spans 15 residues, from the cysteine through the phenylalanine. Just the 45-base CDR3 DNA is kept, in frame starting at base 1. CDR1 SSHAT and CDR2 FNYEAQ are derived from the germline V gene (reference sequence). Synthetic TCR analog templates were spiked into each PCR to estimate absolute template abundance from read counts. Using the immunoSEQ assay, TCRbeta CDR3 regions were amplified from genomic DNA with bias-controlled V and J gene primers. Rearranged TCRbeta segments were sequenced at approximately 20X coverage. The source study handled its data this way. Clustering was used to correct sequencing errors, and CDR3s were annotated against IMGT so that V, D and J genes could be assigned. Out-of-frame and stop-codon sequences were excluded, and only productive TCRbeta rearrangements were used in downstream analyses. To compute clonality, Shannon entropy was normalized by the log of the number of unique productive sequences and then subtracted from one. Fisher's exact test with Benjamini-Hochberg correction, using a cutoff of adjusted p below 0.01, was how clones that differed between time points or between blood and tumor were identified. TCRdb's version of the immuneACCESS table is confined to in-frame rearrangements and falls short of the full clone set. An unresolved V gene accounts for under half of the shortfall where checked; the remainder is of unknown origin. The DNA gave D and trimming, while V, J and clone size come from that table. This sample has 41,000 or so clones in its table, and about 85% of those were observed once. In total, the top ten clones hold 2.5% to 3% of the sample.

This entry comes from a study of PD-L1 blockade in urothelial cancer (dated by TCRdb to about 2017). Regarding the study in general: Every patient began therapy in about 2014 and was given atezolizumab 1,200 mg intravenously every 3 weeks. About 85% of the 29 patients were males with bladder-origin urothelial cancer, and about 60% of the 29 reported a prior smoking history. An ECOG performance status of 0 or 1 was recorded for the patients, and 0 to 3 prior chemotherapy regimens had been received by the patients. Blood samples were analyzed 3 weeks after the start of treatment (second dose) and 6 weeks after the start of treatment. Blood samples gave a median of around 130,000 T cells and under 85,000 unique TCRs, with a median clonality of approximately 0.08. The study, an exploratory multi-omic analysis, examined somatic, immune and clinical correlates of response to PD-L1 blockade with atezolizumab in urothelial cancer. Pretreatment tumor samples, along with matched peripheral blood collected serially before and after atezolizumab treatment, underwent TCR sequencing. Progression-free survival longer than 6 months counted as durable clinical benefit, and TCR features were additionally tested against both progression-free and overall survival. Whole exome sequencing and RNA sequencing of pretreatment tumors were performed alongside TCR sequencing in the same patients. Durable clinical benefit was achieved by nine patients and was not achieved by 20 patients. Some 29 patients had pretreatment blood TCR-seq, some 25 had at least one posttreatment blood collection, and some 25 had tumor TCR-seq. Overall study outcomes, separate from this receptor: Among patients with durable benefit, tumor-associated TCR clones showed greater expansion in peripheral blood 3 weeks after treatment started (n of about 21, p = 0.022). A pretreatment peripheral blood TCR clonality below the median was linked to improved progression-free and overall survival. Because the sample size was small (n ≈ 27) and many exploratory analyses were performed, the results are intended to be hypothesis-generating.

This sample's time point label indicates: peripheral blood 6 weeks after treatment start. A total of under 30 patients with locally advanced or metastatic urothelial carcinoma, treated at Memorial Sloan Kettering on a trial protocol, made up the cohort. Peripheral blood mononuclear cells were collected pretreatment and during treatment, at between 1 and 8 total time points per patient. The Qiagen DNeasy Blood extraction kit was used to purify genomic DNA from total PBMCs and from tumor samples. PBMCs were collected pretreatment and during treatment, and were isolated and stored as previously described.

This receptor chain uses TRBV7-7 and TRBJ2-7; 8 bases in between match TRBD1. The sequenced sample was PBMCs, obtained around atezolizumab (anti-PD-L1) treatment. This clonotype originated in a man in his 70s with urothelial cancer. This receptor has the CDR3 CASSLDTTGAYEQYF. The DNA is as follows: TGTGCTAGCAGCTTAGACACGACAGGGGCCTACGAGCAGTACTTC.